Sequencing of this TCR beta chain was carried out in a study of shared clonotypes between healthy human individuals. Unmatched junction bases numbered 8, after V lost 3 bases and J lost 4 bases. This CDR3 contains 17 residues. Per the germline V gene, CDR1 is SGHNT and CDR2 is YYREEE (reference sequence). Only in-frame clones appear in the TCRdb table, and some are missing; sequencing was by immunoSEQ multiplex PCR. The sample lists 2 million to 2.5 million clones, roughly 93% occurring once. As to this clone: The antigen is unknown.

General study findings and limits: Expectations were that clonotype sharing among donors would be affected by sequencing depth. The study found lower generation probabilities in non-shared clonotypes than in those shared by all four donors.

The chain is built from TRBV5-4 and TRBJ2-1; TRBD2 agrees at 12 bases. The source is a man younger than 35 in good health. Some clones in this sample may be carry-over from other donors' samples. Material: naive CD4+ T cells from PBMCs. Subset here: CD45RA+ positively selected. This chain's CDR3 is CASSSQKTSGRYNEQFF. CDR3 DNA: TGTGCCAGCAGCTCTCAAAAGACTAGCGGGAGATACAATGAGCAGTTCTTC.